This T cell receptor beta chain was observed in a study of blood T cell repertoires in COVID-19. Overall study context: COVID-19 samples from acute and convalescent phases originated in the United States, Italy and Spain. Sources were T cells, B-cell-depleted T cells, or PBMCs; the material itself was cDNA or gDNA.

This CDR3 has 14 residues. The J segment lost 7 bases and the V segment lost 6 bases, leaving 4 bases of the junction unmatched. Germline CDR1 is MNHEY and CDR2 is SMNVEV (reference sequence). As processed by the authors: Amplification of reference gene primers was used by the study to estimate nucleated cell counts. The repertoire was sequenced with immunoSEQ multiplex PCR; TCRdb's copy has only in-frame clones and lacks some. V, J and clone size derive from that table, while D and trimming were established from the DNA sequence. The profile shows some 260,000 clones, 82% of them singletons. This chain uses TRBV27 with TRBJ1-6, with 9 bases matching TRBD1. This TCR was sampled from a woman under 30 with acute or convalescent COVID-19. Sequenced material: peripheral blood. The CDR3 nucleotides read TGTGCCAGCAGGGTGACAGGGGGAAATTCACCCCTCCACTTT. Its protein is CASRVTGGNSPLHF.